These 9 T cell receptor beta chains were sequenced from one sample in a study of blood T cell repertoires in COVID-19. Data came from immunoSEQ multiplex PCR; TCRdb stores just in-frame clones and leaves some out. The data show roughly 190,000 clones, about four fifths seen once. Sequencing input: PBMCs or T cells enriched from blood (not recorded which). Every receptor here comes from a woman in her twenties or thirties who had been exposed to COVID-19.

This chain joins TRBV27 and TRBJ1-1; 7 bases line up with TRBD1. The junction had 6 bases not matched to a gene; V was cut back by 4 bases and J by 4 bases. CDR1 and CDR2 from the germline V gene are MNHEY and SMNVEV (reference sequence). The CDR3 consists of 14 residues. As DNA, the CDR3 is TGTGCCAGCAGTTATTCCGGGACAGCCACTGAAGCTTTCTTT. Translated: CASSYSGTATEAFF.

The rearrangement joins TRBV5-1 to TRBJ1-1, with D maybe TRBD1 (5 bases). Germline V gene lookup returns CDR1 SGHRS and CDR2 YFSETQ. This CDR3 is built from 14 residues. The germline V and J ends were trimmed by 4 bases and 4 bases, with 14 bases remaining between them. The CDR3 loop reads CASSIDSVVTEAFF. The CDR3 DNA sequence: TGCGCCAGCAGCATAGACAGTGTGGTCACTGAAGCTTTCTTT.

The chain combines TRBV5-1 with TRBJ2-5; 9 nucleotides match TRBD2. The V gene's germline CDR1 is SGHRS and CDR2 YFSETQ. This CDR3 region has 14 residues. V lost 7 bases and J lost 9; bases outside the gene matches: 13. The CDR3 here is CASGEASGAGPQYF. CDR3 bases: TGCGCCAGCGGCGAGGCTAGCGGGGCCGGCCCCCAGTACTTC.

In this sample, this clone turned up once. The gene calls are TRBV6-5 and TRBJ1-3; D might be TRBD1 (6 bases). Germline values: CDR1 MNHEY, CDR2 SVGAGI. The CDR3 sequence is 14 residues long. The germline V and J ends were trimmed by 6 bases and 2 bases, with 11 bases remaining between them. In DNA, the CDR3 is TGTGCCAGCAGACAGGGTATTACTGGAAACACCATATATTTT. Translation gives CASRQGITGNTIYF.

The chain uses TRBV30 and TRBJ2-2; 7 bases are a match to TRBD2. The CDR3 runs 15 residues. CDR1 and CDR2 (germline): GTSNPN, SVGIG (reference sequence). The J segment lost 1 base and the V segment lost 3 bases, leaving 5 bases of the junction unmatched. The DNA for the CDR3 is TGTGCCTGGAGCCGGGGGGTATGGAACACCGGGGAGCTGTTTTTT. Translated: CAWSRGVWNTGELFF.

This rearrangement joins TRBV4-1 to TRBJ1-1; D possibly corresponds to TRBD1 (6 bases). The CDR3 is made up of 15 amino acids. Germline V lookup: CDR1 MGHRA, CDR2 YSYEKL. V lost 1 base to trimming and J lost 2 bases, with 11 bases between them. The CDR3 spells CASSQGDRSNTEAFF. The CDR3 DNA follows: TGCGCCAGCAGCCAAGGAGACAGGAGCAACACTGAAGCTTTCTTT.

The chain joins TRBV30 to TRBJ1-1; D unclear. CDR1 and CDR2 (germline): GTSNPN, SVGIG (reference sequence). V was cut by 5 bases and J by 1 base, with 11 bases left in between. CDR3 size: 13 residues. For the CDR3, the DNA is TGTGCCTGGTCGGATGGAGGGAACACTGAAGCTTTCTTT. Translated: CAWSDGGNTEAFF.

The CDR3 sequence: CASSLHGGHSTGELFF. CDR3 sequence (DNA): TGTGCCAGCAGCTTACACGGGGGGCACAGCACCGGGGAGCTGTTTTTT. The chain recombines TRBV7-3 with TRBJ2-2, with a possible D match to TRBD2 (7 bases). The CDR3 runs to 16 residues. The germline CDR1 and CDR2 sequences are SGHTA and FQGTGA. Deletions cut 2 bases from V and 4 bases from J, with 14 bases between. Combining the CDR3 with reference TRBV7-3 and TRBJ2-2 gives the whole variable domain GAGVSQTPSNKVTEKGKYVELRCDPISGHTALYWYRQSLGQGPEFLIYFQGTGAADDSGLPNDRFFAVRPEGSVSTLKIQRTERGDSAVYLCASSLHGGHSTGELFFGEGSRLTVL.

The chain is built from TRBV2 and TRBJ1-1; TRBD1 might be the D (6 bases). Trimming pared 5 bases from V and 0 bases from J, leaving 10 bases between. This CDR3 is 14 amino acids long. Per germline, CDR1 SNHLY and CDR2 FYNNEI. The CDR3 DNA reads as TGTGCCAGCAGTCAGGACAGCATGAACACTGAAGCTTTCTTT. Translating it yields CASSQDSMNTEAFF. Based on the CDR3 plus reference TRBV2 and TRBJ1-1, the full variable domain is EPEVTQTPSHQVTQMGQEVILRCVPISNHLYFYWYRQILGQKVEFLVSFYNNEISEKSEIFDDQFSVERPDGSNFTLKIRSTKLEDSAMYFCASSQDSMNTEAFFGQGTRLTVV.